This T cell receptor beta chain was obtained from a study of T cells in Graves' hyperthyroidism and ophthalmopathy. The germline CDR1 and CDR2 sequences are SNHLY and FYNNEI. CDR3 length: 14 residues. V lost 4 bases, J lost 2 bases, and 9 bases lay in between. This clonotype has a count of ten or more. Amplified regions were TCR beta CDR3 sequences from RNA transcripts. RT-PCR in the first round (using the HTBI primer set) targeted the TCR CDR3. TCRdb redid the calling of the multiplex PCR reads with MiXCR, one entry per CDR3 protein. This sample has 400,000 to 500,000 distinct CDR3 sequences, with roughly 15% found just once.

The sequenced sample was blood. This chain connects TRBV2 to TRBJ1-5; D may be TRBD1 (5 bases). The clonotype was recovered from a man aged 18-30 years with Graves' ophthalmopathy. CDR3 in DNA: TGTGCCAGCAGTGGTCTGGGGGGCAATCAGCCCCAGCATTTT. Translation gives CASSGLGGNQPQHF.